The 9 T cell receptor beta chains in this list originate from one sample, sequenced in a study of OX40 agonist ivuxolimab in advanced cancers. Only in-frame clones appear in the TCRdb table, and some are missing; sequencing was by immunoSEQ multiplex PCR. The table shows 60,000 or so clones, with more than 70% occurring only once. The material sequenced was CD4+ or CD8+ T cells sorted from blood, taken in a trial of the OX40 agonist ivuxolimab. These receptor sequences come from an adult with an advanced solid tumor such as melanoma, head and neck, liver or kidney cancer.

The CDR3 DNA sequence: TGCGCCAGCAGCTTAACCGGGACAGACTACGAGCAGTACTTC. Translated, it gives CASSLTGTDYEQYF. The chain couples TRBV5-1 to TRBJ2-7; 7 nucleotides match TRBD1. The junction had 5 bases not matched to a gene; V was cut back by 2 bases and J by 3 bases. The CDR3 spans 14 residues. CDR1 SGHRS and CDR2 YFSETQ come from the germline V gene.

J is TRBJ2-7 and V is TRBV6-5; 10 nucleotides agree with TRBD1. The CDR3 contains 15 residues. J gave up 3 bases and V 5 bases, and 7 bases lay outside the gene matches. Germline CDR1 MNHEY, CDR2 SVGAGI. CDR3 protein: CASSPPDRGLYEQYF. The CDR3 DNA reads TGTGCCAGCAGTCCCCCAGACAGGGGGCTCTACGAGCAGTACTTC.

The CDR3 region has the DNA TGCGCCAGCAGTAACCGGGACAGGGGGTCCTACGAGCAGTACTTC. Encoded protein: CASSNRDRGSYEQYF. The chain combines TRBV10-2 with TRBJ2-7, with 11 positions matching TRBD1. The junction had 4 bases not matched to a gene; V was cut back by 5 bases and J by 1 base. Germline lookup yields CDR1 WSHSY and CDR2 SAAADI. CDR3 length equals 15 residues.

The CDR3 reads CASSLGRAGGPEAFF. The CDR3 nucleotides are TGTGCCAGCAGCTTGGGACGGGCGGGGGGACCTGAAGCTTTCTTT. The chain uses TRBV5-4 and TRBJ1-1; possible D gene TRBD1, 5 bases. Trimming left V 0 bases short and J 6 bases short, with 15 bases between. The CDR3 contains 15 residues. Per germline, CDR1 SGHNT and CDR2 YYREEE (reference sequence).

The gene calls are TRBV5-6 and TRBJ1-6; D perhaps matches TRBD1 (6 bases). The germline CDR1 and CDR2 sequences are SGHDT and YYEEEE. This CDR3 spans 14 amino acids. V was shortened by 4 bases and J by 8 bases, with 13 bases between the two germline ends. The CDR3 region is CASSRGQSYSPLHF. In DNA, the CDR3 is TGTGCCAGCAGCCGCGGACAGAGCTATTCACCCCTCCACTTT.

This clone has just a few counts. V is TRBV6-1 and J is TRBJ2-5; D gene unclear. Germline CDR1 reads MNHNS; CDR2 reads SASEGT. This CDR3 is 11 amino acids long. V lost 7 bases, J lost 4 bases, and 7 bases lay in between. In DNA, the CDR3 is TGTGCCAGCACTTTGGGAGAGACCCAGTACTTC. The encoded protein is CASTLGETQYF.

This clone was counted a single time. The chain uses TRBV2 and TRBJ2-6; tentatively, D is TRBD1 (6 bases). The V end lost 4 bases, the J end lost 3 bases, and 10 bases lay between the germline ends. This CDR3 is built from 15 residues. Germline V CDR1 and CDR2: SNHLY, FYNNEI. This chain's CDR3 is CASSVTGFGANVLTF. Written as DNA, the CDR3 is TGTGCCAGCAGTGTTACAGGGTTTGGGGCCAACGTCCTGACTTTC.

This clone has a single count. At one boundary the junction diverges from the germline segment, which might be a read error. The chain carries TRBV7-2 and TRBJ1-6, with 9 bases lining up with TRBD1. This CDR3 region has 16 residues. The V gene's germline CDR1 is SGHTA and CDR2 FQGNSA. The chain's CDR3 is CASSTGTGLNNSPLHF. CDR3 DNA: TGTGCCAGCAGCACCGGGACAGGGTTGAATAACTCACCCCTCCACTTT.

J is TRBJ2-7 and V is TRBV15; 10 positions match TRBD1. The CDR3 totals 16 residues. Germline assignment: CDR1 LNHNV and CDR2 YYDKDF (reference sequence). V lost 4 bases and J lost 4; bases outside the gene matches: 10. The CDR3 sequence: CATSKGRDRGIYEQYF. The CDR3 DNA reads as TGTGCCACCAGCAAGGGCCGGGACAGGGGAATTTACGAGCAGTACTTC.